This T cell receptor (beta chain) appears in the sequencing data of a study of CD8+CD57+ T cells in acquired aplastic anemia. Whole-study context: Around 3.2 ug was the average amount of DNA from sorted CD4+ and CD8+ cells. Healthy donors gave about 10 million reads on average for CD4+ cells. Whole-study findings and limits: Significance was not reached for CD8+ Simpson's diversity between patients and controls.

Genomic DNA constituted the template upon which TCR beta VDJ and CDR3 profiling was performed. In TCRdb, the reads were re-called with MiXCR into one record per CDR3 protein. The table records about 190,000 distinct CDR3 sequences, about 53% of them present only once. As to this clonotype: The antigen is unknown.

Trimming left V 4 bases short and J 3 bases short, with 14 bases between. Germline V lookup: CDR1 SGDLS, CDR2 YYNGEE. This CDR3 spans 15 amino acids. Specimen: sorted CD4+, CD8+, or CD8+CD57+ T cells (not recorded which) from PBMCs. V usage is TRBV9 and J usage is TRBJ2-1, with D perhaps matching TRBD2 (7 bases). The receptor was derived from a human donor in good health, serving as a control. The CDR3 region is CASSMGGGFYNEQFF. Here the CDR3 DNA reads TGTGCCAGCAGCATGGGAGGGGGGTTCTACAATGAGCAGTTCTTC.